Reported below is one T cell receptor (beta chain). Its cognate antigen is unknown. This entry comes from a study of cytomegalovirus exposure and HLA in healthy donors. The CDR3 loop spans 13 amino acids. Germline CDR1 is WSHSY and CDR2 is SAAADI. V lost 6 bases and J lost 4, with 10 bases in between. Notes on the study in general: Differences between HLA loci emerged in a later analysis of TCR association rates, with DRB1 most and HLA-C fewest. Later analysis showed most CMV-associated TCR beta chains appearing HLA-restricted.

Researchers ran the PCR with 60 Vbeta and 13 Jbeta primers. The table came from immunoSEQ multiplex PCR; TCRdb's copy has only in-frame clones and leaves some out. This sample has 170,000 or so clones, with around 80% found just once. Donors had nominal health at sampling but likely had unrecorded immune exposures. This TCR came from a man aged 25 to 40 in good health and CMV-seropositive. What was sequenced was PBMCs. The chain uses TRBV10-2 and TRBJ2-1; the D gene is possibly TRBD2 (6 bases). Here the CDR3 DNA reads TGCGCCAGCAGGGCGGAGGGGTACAATGAGCAGTTCTTC. This sequence encodes CASRAEGYNEQFF.